The 27 T cell receptor beta chains below were found in one sample sequenced in a study of CD8 T cells in ankylosing spondylitis. One entry per CDR3 protein results from TCRdb running MiXCR on the 5' RACE reads. The table has under 250,000 distinct CDR3 sequences, 32% seen once. Sequencing used blood, either unsorted or a sorted T cell fraction (not recorded which). The source is a male donor with ankylosing spondylitis or in good health (not recorded which).

This clonotype was seen a few times. The chain employs TRBV6-1 and TRBJ2-7; 11 bases are a match to TRBD2. The CDR3 extends over 16 amino acids. The V gene's germline CDR1 is MNHNS and CDR2 SASEGT. The ends lost 5 bases at V and 0 bases at J; junction bases unmatched: 6. The CDR3 here is CASSPRLAGGSYEQYF. Here the CDR3 DNA reads TGTGCCAGCAGTCCCCGTCTAGCGGGGGGCTCCTACGAGCAGTACTTC.

The chain recombines TRBV5-1 with TRBJ2-7; 8 nucleotides line up with TRBD1. The V and J ends lost 0 bases and 2 bases, in that order; junction bases with no gene match: 7. The CDR3 totals 16 residues. From germline, CDR1 is SGHRS and CDR2 YFSETQ. CDR3 bases: TGCGCCAGCAGCTTGGGACAGGGGATTCTAACCTACGAGCAGTACTTC. Encoded protein: CASSLGQGILTYEQYF.

The table lists this clonotype with a few counts. The chain has TRBV6-5 and TRBJ2-1, with 7 bases that match TRBD1. This CDR3 spans 15 amino acids. Per the germline V gene, CDR1 is MNHEY and CDR2 is SVGAGI. Trimming removed 6 bases from V and 6 bases from J; junction bases left unmatched: 11. The CDR3, as DNA: TGTGCCAGCAGCTACCGACAGGGTGGGATCAATGAGCAGTTCTTC. Protein product: CASSYRQGGINEQFF.

The chain employs TRBV7-3 and TRBJ2-3, with D possibly matching TRBD1 (5 bases). The germline V gene has CDR1 SGHTA and CDR2 FQGTGA. The CDR3 extends over 15 amino acids. Trimming removed 5 bases at V and 0 bases at J, with 12 bases between. CDR3 loop: CASSGQFSSTDTQYF. CDR3 nucleotide sequence: TGTGCCAGCAGCGGACAATTTTCTAGCACAGATACGCAGTATTTT. The whole variable domain, remainder taken from reference TRBV7-3 and TRBJ2-3, is GAGVSQTPSNKVTEKGKYVELRCDPISGHTALYWYRQSLGQGPEFLIYFQGTGAADDSGLPNDRFFAVRPEGSVSTLKIQRTERGDSAVYLCASSGQFSSTDTQYFGPGTRLTVL.

This clonotype was counted a few times. V and J are TRBV6-6 and TRBJ1-5; D call uncertain. The CDR3 totals 12 residues. Trimming stripped 4 bases from V and 5 bases from J, with 6 bases between. Germline CDR1 is MNHNY and CDR2 is SVGAGI (reference sequence). In DNA form, the CDR3 reads TGTGCCAGCAGTTTATCAGATCAGCCCCAGCATTTT. Residues: CASSLSDQPQHF.

This clonotype was counted a few times. The CDR3 DNA follows: TGTGCCAGCAGTGACAACTGGTCTGGGGGCTACACCTTC. It yields the protein CASSDNWSGGYTF. The J gene is TRBJ1-2, the V gene TRBV25-1; D not resolved. CDR3 length: 13 amino acids. V shed 3 bases and J shed 8 bases, with 13 bases lying between them. Germline loops: CDR1 MGHDK, CDR2 SYGVNS.

V usage is TRBV5-1 and J usage is TRBJ2-1; D unresolved. CDR1 and CDR2 (germline): SGHRS, YFSETQ. The V end lost 0 bases, the J end lost 7 bases, and 17 bases lay between the germline ends. The CDR3 sequence is 16 residues long. CDR3 region: CASSLETRRLLNEQFF. The DNA of the CDR3 is TGCGCCAGCAGCTTGGAGACCCGGCGGCTTCTGAATGAGCAGTTCTTC.

In this sample, this clonotype turned up many times. The gene calls are TRBV29-1 and TRBJ2-1; 8 nucleotides agree with TRBD1. The CDR3 has 16 residues. J was trimmed by 0 bases and V by 3 bases; bases with no gene match: 7. Germline V lookup: CDR1 SQVTM, CDR2 ANQGSEA. In DNA, the CDR3 is TGCAGCGTTGATTGGCATGGGACAGGCTCCTACAATGAGCAGTTCTTC. It translates to CSVDWHGTGSYNEQFF.

The chain recombines TRBV2 with TRBJ2-3; 13 positions match TRBD2. The CDR3 has 18 amino acids. V lost 5 bases, J lost 0 bases, and 8 bases stayed unmatched. In germline, CDR1 is SNHLY, CDR2 FYNNEI. The CDR3 coding sequence is TGTGCCAGCAGTCCAGGACTAGCGGGGGCATCTAGCACAGATACGCAGTATTTT. Translating gives CASSPGLAGASSTDTQYF.

Only a few counts were recorded for this clonotype. The chain links TRBV12-3 or TRBV12-4 to TRBJ1-4; 9 bases are shared with TRBD1. The CDR3 covers 16 residues. V was pared by 5 bases and J by 3 bases, with 7 bases of the junction left unmatched. CDR3 sequence: CASSKGQGPANEKLFF. CDR3 coding DNA: TGTGCCAGCAGTAAGGGACAGGGTCCAGCTAATGAAAAACTGTTTTTT.

The rearrangement joins TRBV20-1 to TRBJ1-5; no reliable D call. Germline V gives CDR1 DFQATT, CDR2 SNEGSKA (reference sequence). This CDR3 has 13 residues. For the CDR3, the DNA is TGCAGCGCCGCGGGGTATAGCAATCAGCCCCAGCATTTT. Translated, it gives CSAAGYSNQPQHF.

This sequence joins TRBV5-1 and TRBJ2-3; D remains ambiguous. This CDR3 is built from 16 residues. Germline V gene data show CDR1 as SGHRS and CDR2 as YFSETQ. V was pared by 2 bases and J by 3 bases, with 16 bases between. The CDR3 DNA follows: TGCGCCAGCAGCTTTCCAAAGGGCAGGAATACAGATACGCAGTATTTT. Translation gives CASSFPKGRNTDTQYF.

This clonotype was picked up a small number of times. V usage is TRBV20-1 and J usage is TRBJ1-6; 11 bases line up with TRBD1. V lost 2 bases to trimming and J lost 9 bases; unmatched junction nucleotides: 6. This CDR3 is built from 15 residues. Germline CDR1 reads DFQATT; CDR2 reads SNEGSKA (reference sequence). As DNA, the CDR3 is TGCAGTGCTAGATCCGGGACAGGGGGTGGTTCACCCCTCCACTTT. Its translation: CSARSGTGGGSPLHF.

The rearrangement links TRBV18 to TRBJ2-5; D may be TRBD2 (5 bases). V lost 3 bases and J 5 bases, leaving 13 bases between the germline ends. Germline V CDR1 and CDR2: KGHSH, LQKENI. CDR3 length equals 14 residues. The CDR3 DNA follows: TGTGCCAGCTCACCGCCCGGTGAGGGCGAGACCCAGTACTTC. It translates to CASSPPGEGETQYF.

The V call is TRBV9, the J call TRBJ2-2, with D perhaps given as TRBD1 or TRBD2 (6 bases each). CDR3 length: 16 amino acids. With 0 bases removed from V and 3 bases from J, the gap between germline ends came to 12 bases. The germline V gene encodes CDR1 SGDLS and CDR2 YYNGEE. Here the CDR3 DNA reads TGTGCCAGCAGCGTAGCGGGGGCTCTGGACACCGGGGAGCTGTTTTTT. Translation: CASSVAGALDTGELFF.

This clonotype came up a few times. The chain combines TRBV5-1 with TRBJ2-7; tentatively, D is TRBD1 (5 bases). CDR1 SGHRS and CDR2 YFSETQ come from the germline V gene. V was pared by 4 bases and J by 0 bases, with 11 bases between. The CDR3 runs 14 residues. As DNA, the CDR3 is TGCGCCAGCAGCGGCACAGGAGACTCCTACGAGCAGTACTTC. This gives the protein CASSGTGDSYEQYF. The full variable domain, its missing parts supplied by reference TRBV5-1 and TRBJ2-7, is KAGVTQTPRYLIKTRGQQVTLSCSPISGHRSVSWYQQTPGQGLQFLFEYFSETQRNKGNFPGRFSGRQFSNSRSEMNVSTLELGDSALYLCASSGTGDSYEQYFGPGTRLTVT.

V gene TRBV29-1 combines with J gene TRBJ2-7; possibly TRBD1 or TRBD2 for D (5 bases each). The V and J ends lost 6 bases and 2 bases respectively, with 17 bases between them. There are 14 residues in the CDR3. The V gene's germline CDR1 is SQVTM and CDR2 ANQGSEA. CDR3 DNA: TGCAGCGTGGCCGGGACGGTGCCAACCTACGAGCAGTACTTC. This translates into CSVAGTVPTYEQYF.

V usage is TRBV20-1 and J usage is TRBJ2-2, with D possibly TRBD1 on 6 matching bases. Germline CDR1 DFQATT, CDR2 SNEGSKA (reference sequence). The V and J ends lost 1 base and 6 bases respectively, with 6 bases between them. The CDR3 totals 12 residues. The CDR3 is CSARAGAGELFF. The CDR3 coding sequence is TGCAGTGCTAGAGCAGGGGCCGGGGAGCTGTTTTTT.

This clonotype was observed a few times. The chain has TRBV12-3 or TRBV12-4 and TRBJ2-7; possibly TRBD1 or TRBD2 for D (6 bases each). The CDR3 loop spans 14 amino acids. With 6 bases removed from V and 0 bases from J, the gap between germline ends came to 12 bases. Here the CDR3 reads CASRVSGASYEQYF. CDR3 sequence (DNA): TGTGCCAGCAGGGTATCGGGGGCCTCCTACGAGCAGTACTTC.

This clonotype was seen many times. CDR3 bases: TGCGCCAGCAGTGGGGACCTCAATGAGCAGTTCTTC. Protein product: CASSGDLNEQFF. V usage is TRBV10-1 and J usage is TRBJ2-1; D is perhaps TRBD1 or TRBD2 (5 bases each). This CDR3 is built from 12 residues. V was clipped by 4 bases and J by 6 bases, with 7 bases between them. Germline assignment: CDR1 WNHNN and CDR2 SYGVQD (reference sequence).

The DNA of the CDR3 is TGTGCCAGCAGTTATGGTTCGCAAGAGACCCAGTACTTC. Translation gives CASSYGSQETQYF. The gene calls are TRBV6-5 and TRBJ2-5; D unresolved. V lost 3 bases and J lost 2, with 7 bases in between. This CDR3 is 13 amino acids long. The germline V gene has CDR1 MNHEY and CDR2 SVGAGI.

The chain carries TRBV11-2 and TRBJ2-3, with D perhaps matching TRBD1 or TRBD2 (5 bases each). The germline V gene encodes CDR1 SGHAT and CDR2 FQNNGV. Trimming cost V 5 bases and J 14 bases, with 20 bases left between them. This CDR3 is built from 13 residues. This CDR3 is CASSPANGANGYF. The DNA of the CDR3 is TGTGCCAGCAGCCCCGCTAACGGGGCCAATGGGTATTTT.

This clonotype was seen more than once but under ten times. The rearrangement links TRBV29-1 to TRBJ1-1, with no clear D. Trimming removed 7 bases from V and 4 bases from J, with 19 bases in between. CDR3 length: 14 amino acids. Germline lookup yields CDR1 SQVTM and CDR2 ANQGSEA. CDR3 in amino acids: CSGLKGGGFTEAFF. Here the CDR3 DNA reads TGCAGCGGACTTAAGGGCGGTGGCTTCACTGAAGCTTTCTTT.

The rearrangement links TRBV20-1 to TRBJ1-2, with D uncertain. Trimming pared 3 bases from V and 4 bases from J, leaving 12 bases between. The germline V gene encodes CDR1 DFQATT and CDR2 SNEGSKA (reference sequence). The CDR3 runs 13 residues. CDR3 DNA: TGCAGTGCTAGTGTTCAGGTTGCCTATGGCTACACCTTC. Translated: CSASVQVAYGYTF.

The V call is TRBV20-1, the J call TRBJ1-1; D remains unclear. The germline gives CDR1 DFQATT, CDR2 SNEGSKA (reference sequence). Trimming took 1 base from V and 5 from J, leaving 5 bases between them. This CDR3 has 11 residues. The CDR3 sequence: CSARVRTEAFF. CDR3 coding DNA: TGCAGTGCTAGAGTTCGGACTGAAGCTTTCTTT.

The genes are TRBV20-1 and TRBJ2-1; D not certain. This CDR3 has 13 residues. From germline, CDR1 is DFQATT and CDR2 SNEGSKA (reference sequence). Trimming removed 5 bases from V and 4 bases from J, with 12 bases in between. CDR3 DNA sequence: TGCAGTGCTTCCTACCCTGGGTACAATGAGCAGTTCTTC. Translated: CSASYPGYNEQFF.

The chain employs TRBV20-1 and TRBJ2-7, with D unclear. V lost 0 bases and J lost 3, with 12 bases in between. The V gene's germline CDR1 is DFQATT and CDR2 SNEGSKA (reference sequence). The CDR3 has 14 residues. In DNA form, the CDR3 reads TGCAGTGCTAGAGATTTGACGGGTTTCTACGAGCAGTACTTC. This encodes CSARDLTGFYEQYF.